These 10 T cell receptor beta chains were all obtained from the same sample, sequenced in a study of shared clonotypes between healthy human individuals. Here immunoSEQ multiplex PCR was the method, and the copy in TCRdb shows in-frame clones only, minus some. The table shows some 1.5 million clones, with 95% to 99% occurring only once. Sequenced material: naive CD4+ T cells sorted from blood. The subset: CD45RA+ positively selected. The receptors were gathered from a man younger than 45 in good health.

The chain recombines TRBV11-3 with TRBJ2-3; TRBD1 aligns across 7 bases. This CDR3 spans 15 amino acids. Germline V gene data show CDR1 as SGHNT and CDR2 as YENEEA. V lost 1 base to trimming and J lost 0 bases; unmatched junction nucleotides: 1. The CDR3: CASSLGQGSTDTQYF. For the CDR3, the DNA is TGTGCCAGCAGCTTAGGACAGGGTAGCACAGATACGCAGTATTTT.

The rearrangement links TRBV11-2 to TRBJ1-5, with D unclear. The V end lost 4 bases, the J end lost 12 bases, and 19 bases lay between the germline ends. Germline V gene lookup returns CDR1 SGHAT and CDR2 FQNNGV. The CDR3 has 14 residues. The CDR3 DNA reads TGTGCCAGCAGCTCAGGACCTTCAGCATTTATCCAGCATTTT. It yields the protein CASSSGPSAFIQHF.

The rearrangement uses TRBV4-3 and TRBJ2-1; D is perhaps TRBD1 (6 bases). The CDR3 loop spans 14 amino acids. The ends were cut back, 1 base at V and 7 bases at J, with 11 bases in the middle. Germline V gives CDR1 LGHNA, CDR2 YSLEER. CDR3 amino acids: CASSQGRGRNEQFF. In nucleotides, the CDR3 is TGCGCCAGCAGCCAAGGCAGGGGAAGGAATGAGCAGTTCTTC.

This chain joins TRBV6-5 and TRBJ1-1; possible D gene TRBD1, 6 bases. Germline V lookup: CDR1 MNHEY, CDR2 SVGAGI. The CDR3 spans 14 residues. V lost 6 bases, J lost 4 bases, and 15 bases lay in between. The CDR3 DNA reads as TGTGCCAGCAGCCCCGGCTGGGGGCCCACTGAAGCTTTCTTT. This translates into CASSPGWGPTEAFF.

V usage is TRBV10-3 and J usage is TRBJ2-2, with TRBD2 identical over 8 bases. CDR3 length equals 14 residues. The germline CDR1 and CDR2 sequences are ENHRY and SYGVKD. With V trimmed by 8 bases and J by 3 bases, 5 bases remained unmatched. The CDR3 sequence is CAIRGLGDTGELFF. In DNA, the CDR3 is TGTGCCATCCGGGGACTAGGGGACACCGGGGAGCTGTTTTTT.

The rearrangement uses TRBV18 and TRBJ1-1; the match to TRBD1 covers 9 bases. V dropped 3 bases and J dropped 10; count of bases not matched to a gene: 6. The CDR3 is made up of 13 amino acids. CDR1 and CDR2 from the germline V gene are KGHSH and LQKENI. Written as DNA, the CDR3 is TGTGCCAGCTCACCGAGACAGGGGGAAGGAGCTTTCTTT. Its translation: CASSPRQGEGAFF.

The rearrangement uses TRBV18 and TRBJ1-5, with D unclear. V was trimmed by 3 bases and J by 7 bases, leaving 13 bases between them. This CDR3 spans 14 amino acids. Germline V gene sequence: CDR1 KGHSH, CDR2 LQKENI. CDR3 amino acids: CASSPDPRPQPQHF. The DNA of the CDR3 is TGTGCCAGCTCACCGGACCCCCGGCCACAGCCCCAGCATTTT.

This clone was recorded once. This chain connects TRBV21-1 to TRBJ2-5; the table's D gene call, TRBD2, was not cross checked with the DNA. TRBV21-1 is a recognized pseudogene. The CDR3 contains 13 residues. CDR3 sequence: CASSGGHQETQYF. As DNA, the CDR3 is TGTGCCAGCAGCGGAGGACACCAAGAGACCCAGTACTTC.

This chain uses TRBV7-7 with TRBJ2-5; 10 bases map to TRBD2. Germline loops: CDR1 SSHAT, CDR2 FNYEAQ (reference sequence). The CDR3 extends over 18 amino acids. J lost 4 bases, V lost 3 bases, and 14 bases had no gene match. For the CDR3, the DNA is TGTGCCAGCAGCTTTTCGGTCCTAGCGGGAGATCGGCTAGAGACCCAGTACTTC. Translated: CASSFSVLAGDRLETQYF.

The chain carries TRBV9 and TRBJ1-3, with D possibly matching TRBD1 (6 bases). The CDR3 runs 16 residues. CDR1 is SGDLS and CDR2 is YYNGEE in the germline V gene. V lost 1 base to trimming and J lost 4 bases, with 15 bases between them. The CDR3 here is CASSVSAGAGGNTIYF. The CDR3 DNA reads TGTGCCAGCAGCGTATCTGCGGGGGCTGGCGGAAACACCATATATTTT. The entire variable domain, with the rest obtained from reference TRBV9 and TRBJ1-3, is as follows: DSGVTQTPKHLITATGQRVTLRCSPRSGDLSVYWYQQSLDQGLQFLIQYYNGEERAKGNILERFSAQQFPDLHSELNLSSLELGDSALYFCASSVSAGAGGNTIYFGEGSWLTVV.